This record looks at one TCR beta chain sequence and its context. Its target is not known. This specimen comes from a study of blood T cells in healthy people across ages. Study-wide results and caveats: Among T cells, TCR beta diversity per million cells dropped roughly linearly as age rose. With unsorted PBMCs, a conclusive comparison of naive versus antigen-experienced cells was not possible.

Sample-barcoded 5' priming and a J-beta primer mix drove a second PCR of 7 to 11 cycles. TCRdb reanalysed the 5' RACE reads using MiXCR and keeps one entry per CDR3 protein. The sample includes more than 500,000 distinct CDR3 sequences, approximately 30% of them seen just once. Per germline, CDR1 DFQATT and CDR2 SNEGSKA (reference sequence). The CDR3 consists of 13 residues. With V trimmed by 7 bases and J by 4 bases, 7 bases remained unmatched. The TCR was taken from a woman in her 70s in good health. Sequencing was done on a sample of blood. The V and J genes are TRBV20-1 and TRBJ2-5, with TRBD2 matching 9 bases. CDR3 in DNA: TGCAGTGTACCCTTAGCGGGAGTAGAGACCCAGTACTTC. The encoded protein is CSVPLAGVETQYF.